This record covers a single T cell receptor (beta chain). It lacks a known antigen. No much larger clone is present one base from it, and per-base qualities are unavailable. Via the germline V gene (reference sequence), CDR1 is SSHAT and CDR2 FNYEAQ. The V and J ends are trimmed by 5 bases and 6 bases, leaving 19 bases between them. The CDR3 runs 16 residues from the cysteine to the phenylalanine. The DNA shown is the 48-base CDR3, in frame from base 1. The record originates from a study of CD8+ T cells in alopecia areata (dated by TCRdb to about 2018). Study-wide context: Treated patients were enrolled in an open-label pilot trial of oral tofacitinib at 5 to 10 mg twice daily for moderate-to-severe alopecia areata. Tofacitinib was administered for 6 to 18 months, and 6 months of follow-up off drug were then conducted to assess delayed response and recurrence. High-throughput TCRbeta sequencing was used to examine T cell clonal expansion in alopecia areata in both the C3H/HeJ mouse model and human patients. Scalp tissue and sorted CD4+ and CD8+ peripheral blood T cells from patchy and totalis/universalis alopecia areata patients and from healthy controls were covered by human TCRbeta sequencing. Tofacitinib-treated patients had biopsies at baseline and at 4 and 24 weeks of treatment, with a later scalp biopsy in several patients. Scalp clonality was compared among normal scalp (n=4), patchy alopecia areata scalp (n=8), and alopecia totalis/universalis scalp (n=8). The RNA source kit depended on sample type: the PAXgene miRNA kit for fixed scalp, the miRNeasy kit for PBMCs, and the RNeasy kit for mouse skin. Amplification of TCRbeta CDR3 regions was done by immunoSEQ multiplex PCR using 35 Vbeta forward primers and 13 Jbeta reverse primers.

The method was the immunoSEQ multiplex PCR assay. For TCR sequencing, RNA was extracted from every sample and reverse transcribed into cDNA to serve as template. SuperScript III was used for first-strand cDNA synthesis, primed with a 2:1 mix of oligo-dT and random hexamers. A synthetic immune receptor repertoire was used to assess amplification bias, and residual bias was removed computationally. Per the authors' processing: Raw reads were preprocessed to remove errors, and CDR3 was defined by IMGT conventions from the conserved cysteine to phenylalanine. Clonality was calculated as 1 minus Shannon entropy normalized by log2 of the number of productive unique TCRs. Whether each scalp clone was CD4 or CD8 was inferred by checking scalp TCRbeta sequences against the CD4 and CD8 repertoires from sorted blood. This is the immuneACCESS table as TCRdb keeps it, with only in-frame sequences that have V and J called. A part of the clones is gone; compared with another copy, unresolved V genes explain less than half, and the rest is unexplained. D and trimming come from the DNA, and the V and J calls and clone size come from that table. The sample includes 150,000 to 200,000 clones, with around 64% observed a single time. The top ten clones comprise over 10% of the sample.

The label giving this sample's time point can be read as: baseline before oral tofacitinib. Lesional scalp punch biopsies and peripheral blood were collected from alopecia areata patients. PBMCs were isolated by density centrifugation and stained for CD3, CD4 and CD8, and CD4+ and CD8+ T cells were sorted on a FACSAria. Overall results and qualifications from the work: Compared with mice, TCR sequences shared between patients were less clear, possibly partly because of HLA diversity across the patient population. Scalp TCR repertoire analysis is complicated because resident alphabeta T cells in normal human skin are also sequenced, whereas mouse skin is dominated by gammadelta T cells. Lesional scalp, especially in alopecia totalis/universalis, showed higher clonality and more expanded CD8+ clones than normal scalp, suggesting antigenic drive.

Sequences were derived from CD8+ T cells sorted from blood, sampled at week 0. The rearrangement combines TRBV7-7 with TRBJ1-4; tentative D gene TRBD1, with 6 bases matching. This clonotype was sampled from a human donor with alopecia areata. The CDR3 amino acid sequence is: CASSLPARGAYEKLFF. At the DNA level, the sequence is TGTGCCAGCAGCCTCCCCGCCCGGGGGGCGTATGAAAAACTGTTTTTT.